This T cell receptor beta chain was captured in a study of T cells in Graves' hyperthyroidism and ophthalmopathy. Study findings and constraints: Researchers found most expanded thyroid clonotypes above 0.001 in blood as well. Ophthalmopathy was distinguished from stable hyperthyroidism by 13 V-J signatures. Ophthalmopathy was predicted by the model a median of roughly 6 months ahead of onset.

CDR1 and CDR2 from the germline V gene are SGHTA and FQGTGA. The CDR3 is made up of 13 amino acids. V gave up 1 base and J gave up 5 bases, with 7 bases separating them. From RNA transcripts, TCR beta CDR3 regions were amplified. The TCR CDR3 was amplified in a first-round RT-PCR using the HTBI primer set. MiXCR, applied by TCRdb to the multiplex PCR reads, yields one record per CDR3 protein. The repertoire has around 290,000 distinct CDR3 sequences, approximately 17% of them found once; the top ten carry around 58%. Together with thyroid ultrasound, orbital computed tomography, serum thyroxine and TRAb, clinical symptoms were used for diagnoses. This clonotype was seen ten or more times. No antigen is known for it.

The V call is TRBV7-3, the J call TRBJ2-3; D remains unclear. The receptor was derived from a woman aged 55-69 years with Graves' ophthalmopathy. Sample: blood. CDR3 sequence: CASSLRVKDTQYF. The CDR3 region has the DNA TGTGCCAGCAGCTTAAGGGTCAAAGATACGCAGTATTTT.